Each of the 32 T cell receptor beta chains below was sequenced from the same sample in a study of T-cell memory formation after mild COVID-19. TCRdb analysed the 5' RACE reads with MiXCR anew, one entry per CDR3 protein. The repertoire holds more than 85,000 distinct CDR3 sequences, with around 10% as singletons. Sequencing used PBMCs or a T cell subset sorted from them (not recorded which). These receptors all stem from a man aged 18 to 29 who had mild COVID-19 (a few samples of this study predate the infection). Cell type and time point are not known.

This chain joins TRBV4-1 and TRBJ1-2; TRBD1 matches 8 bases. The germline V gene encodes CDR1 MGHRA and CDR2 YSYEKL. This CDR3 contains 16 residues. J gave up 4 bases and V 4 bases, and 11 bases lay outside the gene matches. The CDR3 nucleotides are TGCGCCAGCAGCCCGATGCAGGGGGCGCGTGGCTATGGCTACACCTTC. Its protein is CASSPMQGARGYGYTF.

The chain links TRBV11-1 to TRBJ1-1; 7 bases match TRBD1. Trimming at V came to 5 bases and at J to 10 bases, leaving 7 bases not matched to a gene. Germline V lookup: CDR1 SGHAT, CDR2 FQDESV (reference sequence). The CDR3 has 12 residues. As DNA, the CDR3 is TGTGCCAGCAGCCGTGACAGGGAATCAGCTTTCTTT. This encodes CASSRDRESAFF.

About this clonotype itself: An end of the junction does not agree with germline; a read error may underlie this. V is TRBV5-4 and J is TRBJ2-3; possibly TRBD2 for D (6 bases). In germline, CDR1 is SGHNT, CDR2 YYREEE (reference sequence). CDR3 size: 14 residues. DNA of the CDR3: TGTGCCAGCAGCCCGACTAGTGCCCGAGATACGCAGTGTTTT. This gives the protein CASSPTSARDTQCF.

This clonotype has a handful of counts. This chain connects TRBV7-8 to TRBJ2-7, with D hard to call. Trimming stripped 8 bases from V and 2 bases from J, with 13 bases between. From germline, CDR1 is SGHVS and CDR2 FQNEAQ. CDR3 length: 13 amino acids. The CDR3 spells CASWKTSTYEQYV. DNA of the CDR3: TGTGCCAGCTGGAAGACTTCCACCTACGAGCAGTACGTC.

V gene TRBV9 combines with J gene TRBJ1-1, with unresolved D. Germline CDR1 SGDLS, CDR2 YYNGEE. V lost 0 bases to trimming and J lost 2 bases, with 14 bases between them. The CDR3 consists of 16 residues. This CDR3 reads CASSVAVPGPNTEAFF. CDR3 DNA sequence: TGTGCCAGCAGCGTAGCTGTTCCAGGCCCAAACACTGAAGCTTTCTTT.

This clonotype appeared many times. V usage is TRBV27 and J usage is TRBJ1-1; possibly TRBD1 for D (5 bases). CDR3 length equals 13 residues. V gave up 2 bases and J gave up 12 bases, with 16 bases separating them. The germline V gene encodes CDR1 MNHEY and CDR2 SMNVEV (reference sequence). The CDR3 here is CASSLPSGGLTFF. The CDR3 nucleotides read TGTGCCAGCAGTTTACCCTCTGGGGGTTTAACTTTCTTT.

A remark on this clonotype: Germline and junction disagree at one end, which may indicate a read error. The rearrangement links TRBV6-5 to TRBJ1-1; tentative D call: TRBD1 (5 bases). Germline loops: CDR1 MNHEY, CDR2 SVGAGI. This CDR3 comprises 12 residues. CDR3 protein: CSSSYGTTEAFF. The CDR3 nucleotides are TGTTCCAGCAGTTACGGGACCACTGAAGCTTTCTTT.

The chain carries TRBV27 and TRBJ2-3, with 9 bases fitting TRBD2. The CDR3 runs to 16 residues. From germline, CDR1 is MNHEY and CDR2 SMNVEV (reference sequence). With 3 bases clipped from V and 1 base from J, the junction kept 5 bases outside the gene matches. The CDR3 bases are TGTGCCAGCAGTTTGCGGGGGGGGCTTCGCACAGATACGCAGTATTTT. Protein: CASSLRGGLRTDTQYF.

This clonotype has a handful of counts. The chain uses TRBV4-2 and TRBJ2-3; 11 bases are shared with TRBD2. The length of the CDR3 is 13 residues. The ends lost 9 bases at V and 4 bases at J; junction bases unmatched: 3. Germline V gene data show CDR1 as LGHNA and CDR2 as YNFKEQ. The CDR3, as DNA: TGTGCCAGTAGCGGGGGGGCCCCAGATACGCAGTATTTT. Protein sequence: CASSGGAPDTQYF.

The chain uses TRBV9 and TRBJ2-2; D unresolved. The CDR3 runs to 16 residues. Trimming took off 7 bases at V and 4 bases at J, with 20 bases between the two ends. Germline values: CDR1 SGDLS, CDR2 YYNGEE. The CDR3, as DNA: TGTGCCAGCTCCGCGCGAAGGGTAAAGAGCACCGGGGAGCTGTTTTTT. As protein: CASSARRVKSTGELFF.

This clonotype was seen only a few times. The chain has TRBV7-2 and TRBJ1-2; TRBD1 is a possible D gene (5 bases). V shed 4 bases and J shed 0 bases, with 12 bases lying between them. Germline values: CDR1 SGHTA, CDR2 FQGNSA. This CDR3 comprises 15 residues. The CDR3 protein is CASSYTGTANYGYTF. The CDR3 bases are TGTGCCAGCAGCTACACCGGGACGGCTAACTATGGCTACACCTTC.

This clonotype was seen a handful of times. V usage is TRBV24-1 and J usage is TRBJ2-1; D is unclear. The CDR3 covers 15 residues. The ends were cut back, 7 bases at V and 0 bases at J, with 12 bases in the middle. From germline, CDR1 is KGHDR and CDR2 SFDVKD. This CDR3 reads CATSTDGSSYNEQFF. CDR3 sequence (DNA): TGTGCCACCAGCACGGACGGATCCTCCTACAATGAGCAGTTCTTC.

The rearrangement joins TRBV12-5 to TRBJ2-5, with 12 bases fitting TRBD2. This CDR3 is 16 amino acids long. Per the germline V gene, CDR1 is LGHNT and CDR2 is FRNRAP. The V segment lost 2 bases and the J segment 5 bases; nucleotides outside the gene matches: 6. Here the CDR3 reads CASGLTLAGGHETQYF. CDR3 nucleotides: TGTGCTAGTGGTTTGACACTAGCGGGGGGTCATGAGACCCAGTACTTC.

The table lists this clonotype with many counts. The CDR3 is CASSSPGGEEKLFF. For the CDR3, the DNA is TGCGCCAGCAGCTCCCCGGGGGGGGAAGAAAAACTGTTTTTT. The genes are TRBV5-1 and TRBJ1-4; tentatively, D is TRBD1 (5 bases). This CDR3 spans 14 amino acids. Germline lookup yields CDR1 SGHRS and CDR2 YFSETQ. V was pared by 3 bases and J by 8 bases, with 14 bases between.

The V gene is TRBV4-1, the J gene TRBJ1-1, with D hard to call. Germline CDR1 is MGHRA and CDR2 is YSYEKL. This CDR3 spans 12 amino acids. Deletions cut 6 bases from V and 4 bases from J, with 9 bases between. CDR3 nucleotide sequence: TGCGCCAGCAGAGGCCTGGGCACTGAAGCTTTCTTT. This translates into CASRGLGTEAFF.

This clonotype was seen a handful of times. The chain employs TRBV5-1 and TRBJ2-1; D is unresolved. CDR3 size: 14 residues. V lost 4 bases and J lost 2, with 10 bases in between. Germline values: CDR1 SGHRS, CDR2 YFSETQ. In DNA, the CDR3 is TGCGCCAGCAGCCCGATGCATCCCTACAATGAGCAGTTCTTC. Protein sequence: CASSPMHPYNEQFF.

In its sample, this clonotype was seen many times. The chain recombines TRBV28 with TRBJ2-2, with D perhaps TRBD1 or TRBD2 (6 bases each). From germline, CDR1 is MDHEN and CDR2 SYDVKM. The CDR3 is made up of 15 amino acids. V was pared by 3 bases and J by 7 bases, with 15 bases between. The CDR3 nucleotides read TGTGCCAGCAGTTTGACTGACCGGGGGCTCGGGGAGCTGTTTTTT. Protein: CASSLTDRGLGELFF.

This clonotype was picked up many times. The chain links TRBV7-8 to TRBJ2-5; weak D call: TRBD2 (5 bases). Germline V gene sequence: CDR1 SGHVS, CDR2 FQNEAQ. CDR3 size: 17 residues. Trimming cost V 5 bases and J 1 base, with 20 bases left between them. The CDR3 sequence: CASSLIKSGGLQETQYF. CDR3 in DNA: TGTGCCAGCAGCCTGATAAAAAGCGGAGGTCTCCAAGAGACCCAGTACTTC. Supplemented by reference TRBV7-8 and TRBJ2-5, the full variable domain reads GAGVSQSPRYKVAKRGQDVALRCDPISGHVSLFWYQQALGQGPEFLTYFQNEAQLDKSGLPSDRFFAERPEGSVSTLKIQRTQQEDSAVYLCASSLIKSGGLQETQYFGPGTRLLVL.

CDR3 in DNA: TGCGCCAGCAGCCCCACGGGCCGTGTCACTGAAGCTTTCTTT. The encoded protein is CASSPTGRVTEAFF. The chain links TRBV4-1 to TRBJ1-1; D is unresolved. V was pared by 4 bases and J by 4 bases, with 13 bases between. CDR3 length: 14 amino acids. Germline CDR1 is MGHRA and CDR2 is YSYEKL.

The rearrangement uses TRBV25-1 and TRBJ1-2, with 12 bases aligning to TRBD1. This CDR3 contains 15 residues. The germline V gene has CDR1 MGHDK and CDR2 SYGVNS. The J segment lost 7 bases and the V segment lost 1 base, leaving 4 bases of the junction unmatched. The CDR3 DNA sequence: TGTGCCAGCAGTGAATCGGGGACAGGGGGCTTTGGCTACACCTTC. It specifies CASSESGTGGFGYTF.

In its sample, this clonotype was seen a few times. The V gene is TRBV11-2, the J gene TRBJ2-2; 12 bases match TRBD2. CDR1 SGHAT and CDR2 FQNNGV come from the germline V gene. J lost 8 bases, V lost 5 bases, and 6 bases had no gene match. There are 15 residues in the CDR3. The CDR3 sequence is CASSGTSGGIGELFF. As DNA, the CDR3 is TGTGCCAGCAGCGGCACTAGCGGGGGGATAGGGGAGCTGTTTTTT.

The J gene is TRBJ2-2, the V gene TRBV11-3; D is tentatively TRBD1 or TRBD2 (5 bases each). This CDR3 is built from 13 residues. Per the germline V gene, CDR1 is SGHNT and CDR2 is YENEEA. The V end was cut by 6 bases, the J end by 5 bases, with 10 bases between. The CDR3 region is CASRGPSTGELFF. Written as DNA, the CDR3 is TGTGCCAGCAGGGGACCTAGTACCGGGGAGCTGTTTTTT. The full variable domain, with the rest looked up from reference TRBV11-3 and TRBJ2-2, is EAGVVQSPRYKIIEKKQPVAFWCNPISGHNTLYWYLQNLGQGPELLIRYENEEAVDDSQLPKDRFSAERLKGVDSTLKIQPAELGDSAVYLCASRGPSTGELFFGEGSRLTVL.

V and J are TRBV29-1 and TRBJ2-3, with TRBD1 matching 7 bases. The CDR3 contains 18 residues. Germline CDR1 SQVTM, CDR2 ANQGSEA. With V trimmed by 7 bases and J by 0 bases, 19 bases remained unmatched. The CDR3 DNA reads TGCAGCGCGAGGGGGCAGGCTCTAATAACCGTTAGCACAGATACGCAGTATTTT. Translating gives CSARGQALITVSTDTQYF.

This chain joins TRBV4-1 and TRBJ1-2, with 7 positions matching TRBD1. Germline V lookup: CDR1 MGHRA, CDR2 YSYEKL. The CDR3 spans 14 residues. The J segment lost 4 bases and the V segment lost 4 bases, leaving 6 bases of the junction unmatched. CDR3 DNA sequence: TGCGCCAGCAGCCTTCCCGGGACAGTCTATGGCTACACCTTC. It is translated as CASSLPGTVYGYTF.

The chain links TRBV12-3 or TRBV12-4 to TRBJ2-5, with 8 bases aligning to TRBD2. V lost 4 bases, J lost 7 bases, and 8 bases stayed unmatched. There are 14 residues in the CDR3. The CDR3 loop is CASSSSGRAGTQYF. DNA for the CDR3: TGTGCCAGCAGTTCTAGCGGGCGAGCGGGGACCCAGTACTTC.

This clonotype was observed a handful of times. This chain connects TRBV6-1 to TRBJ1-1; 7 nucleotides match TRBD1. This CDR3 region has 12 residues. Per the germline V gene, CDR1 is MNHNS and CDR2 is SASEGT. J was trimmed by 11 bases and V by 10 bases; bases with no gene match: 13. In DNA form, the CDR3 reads TGTGCCACCTCGGGGGGAGACAGGGAGGCTTTCTTT. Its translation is CATSGGDREAFF.

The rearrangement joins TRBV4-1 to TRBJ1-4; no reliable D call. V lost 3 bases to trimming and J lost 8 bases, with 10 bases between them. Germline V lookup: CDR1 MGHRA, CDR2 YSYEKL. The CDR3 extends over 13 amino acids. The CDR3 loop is CASSQEGSEKLFF. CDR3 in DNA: TGCGCCAGCAGCCAGGAAGGTTCGGAAAAACTGTTTTTT.

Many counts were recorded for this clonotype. For the CDR3, the DNA is TGTGCCAGCAGCTTACAGGGGGACGGGTACAATGAGCAGTTCTTC. Protein sequence: CASSLQGDGYNEQFF. The V and J genes are TRBV7-3 and TRBJ2-1, with 7 bases lining up with TRBD1. The CDR3 contains 15 residues. V trimming: 2 bases; J trimming: 4 bases; junction bases outside the gene matches: 5. Germline loops: CDR1 SGHTA, CDR2 FQGTGA.

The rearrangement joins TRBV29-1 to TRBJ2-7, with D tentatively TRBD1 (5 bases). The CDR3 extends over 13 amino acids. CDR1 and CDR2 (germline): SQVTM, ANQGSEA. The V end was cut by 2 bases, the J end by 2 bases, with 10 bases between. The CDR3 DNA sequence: TGCAGCGTTGAAAGTACAGGCCCCTACGAGCAGTACTTC. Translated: CSVESTGPYEQYF.

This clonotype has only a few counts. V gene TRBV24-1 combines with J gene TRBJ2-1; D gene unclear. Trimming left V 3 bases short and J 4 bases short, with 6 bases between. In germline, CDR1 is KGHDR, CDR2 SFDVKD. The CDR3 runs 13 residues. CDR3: CATSDLPYNEQFF. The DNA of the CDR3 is TGTGCCACCAGTGATCTGCCGTACAATGAGCAGTTCTTC.

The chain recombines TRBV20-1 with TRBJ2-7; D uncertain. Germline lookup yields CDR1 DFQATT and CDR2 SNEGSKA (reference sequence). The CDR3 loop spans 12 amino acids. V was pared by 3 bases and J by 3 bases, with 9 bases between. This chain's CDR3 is CSASRLLYEQYV. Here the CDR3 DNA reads TGCAGTGCTAGCCGGCTCCTCTACGAGCAGTACGTC.

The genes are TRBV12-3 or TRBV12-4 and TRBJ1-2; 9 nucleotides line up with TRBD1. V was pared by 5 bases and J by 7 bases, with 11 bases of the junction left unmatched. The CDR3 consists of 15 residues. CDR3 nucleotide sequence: TGTGCCAGCAGTCCCCCGGACAGGGGTGGACCTGGCTACACCTTC. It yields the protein CASSPPDRGGPGYTF.